This TCR beta chain was identified during a study of blood T cell repertoires in COVID-19. Study-wide context: COVID-19 samples collected from the United States, Italy and Spain covered acute and convalescent phases. PBMCs, B-cell-depleted T cells, or T cells were the source of the cDNA or gDNA that made up the material.

Original data processing: The authors estimated nucleated cell counts from reference gene primer amplification. The assay was immunoSEQ multiplex PCR, and TCRdb's table has in-frame clones only and misses some. That table is the source of V, J and clone size, and D and trimming were worked out from the DNA. Among about 260,000 clones, roughly 84% were seen once, and the ten largest hold more than 1.5%. This CDR3 is 15 amino acids long. Trimming shortened V by 3 bases and J by 2 bases, and 13 bases separated the two germline ends. Looked up from germline, CDR1 is ENHRY and CDR2 is SYGVKD. This sequence was found in a woman in her 40s who had recovered from COVID-19. The sequenced sample was peripheral blood. The genes are TRBV10-3 and TRBJ1-1, with D perhaps matching TRBD1 (5 bases). The CDR3 nucleotides are TGTGCCATCAGTGACACGGGCAGGGTCAACACTGAAGCTTTCTTT. Its translation: CAISDTGRVNTEAFF.